One T cell receptor beta chain is described in this entry. The specificity of this receptor is unknown. No base-level quality is on record; no much larger clone is a single base apart. TCR beta rearrangements were amplified from genomic DNA extracted from peripheral blood rather than from sorted cells or RNA. The entry originates in a study of T cell repertoires in aging, cancer and after chemotherapy (dated by TCRdb to the late 2010s). General notes on the study: The donors fell into six age groups ranging from 30 or younger to 70 or older, and each group had at least three individuals. In the hematological group, paired pre- and post-chemotherapy samples were obtained from chronic lymphocytic leukemia patients treated with fludarabine- or bendamustine-based regimens. The complete dataset included some 9 million TCR reads. To examine immunoaging and T cell reconstitution after chemotherapy, the study profiled TCR beta repertoires in peripheral blood from healthy donors and cancer patients. The cohort comprised 200 to 250 cancer patients, 90 to 94 with hematological and roughly 120 with solid cancers, plus 95 healthy donors as a reference group.

Spanning cysteine to valine, the CDR3 consists of 13 amino acids. The entry retains the CDR3 DNA only, 39 bases that are in frame from base 1. Trimming removed 6 bases from V and 1 base from J, leaving 10 bases between the germline ends. The CDR1 and CDR2 encoded by the germline V gene are ENHRY and SYGVKD. Using a mixed TRB-A/B primer pool, multiplex touch-down PCR amplified rearranged TRB sequences covering the V, D and J segments. Illumina adapters and sample indices were attached to the amplicons through two consecutive PCR reactions run with Phusion HS II polymerase. Amplicons were gel-purified using the NucleoSpin Gel and PCR Clean-up kit and were subsequently checked with Qubit and an Agilent 2100 Bioanalyzer. Sequencing of libraries was carried out on an Illumina MiSeq in 600-cycle, single-indexed, paired-end runs. As for the original processing: Processing of the TRB sequences was carried out with MiXCR versions 2.12 and 3.0.5. Each unique CDR3 nucleotide sequence was counted as one clone, and only productive sequences with at least two reads were retained. The repertoire metrics were Shannon diversity, evenness, clonality (defined as one minus evenness), and alpha-parameterized diversity profiles covering alpha 0 to 5. The IGoR algorithm was used to calculate generation probabilities of clones in the paired pre- and post-chemotherapy samples. Using fastp trimming at Q25 and MiXCR clonotype assembly, TCRdb reanalyzed the public sequencing data and kept in-frame beta chains. Rows with one shared CDR3 protein collapse into an entry with the most common genes and DNA. The V and J calls reflect TCRdb's pipeline rather than the authors' work. The sample yields around 2,000 distinct CDR3 sequences; approximately 36% were counted once. In total, the top ten clones hold 47% of the sample.

Beyond this particular receptor, the publication reports: Untreated patients with hematological or solid cancers showed significantly lower blood TCR diversity and higher clonality than age-matched healthy donors. It was noted by the authors that conclusions about immunological memory after chemotherapy cannot be drawn from the repertoire data. Median generation probability increased over the chemotherapy interval in both cancer cohorts, suggesting repertoire reconstitution through rebound thymic output. Lymphoid organ infiltration was present in hematological cancer patients, and this infiltration may itself impair thymic emigration or peripheral T cell expansion. In healthy donors, the decline in TCR diversity with age was mainly explained by loss of richness, whereas in cancer patients loss of evenness was also found to contribute.

This TCR came from a human donor with a blood cancer. Sequencing was done on a sample of blood. The chain is made from TRBV10-3 and TRBJ2-7; TRBD1 is a possible D gene, resting on 6 matching bases. The CDR3 corresponds to CAISTGSSYEQYV. At the DNA level, the sequence is TGTGCCATCAGCACAGGGAGTTCCTACGAGCAGTACGTC.